This T cell receptor (beta chain) originates from a study of blood T cell repertoires in COVID-19. Across the whole study: Some COVID-19 samples were acute and others convalescent; all came from the United States, Italy and Spain. T cells, B-cell-depleted T cells, or PBMCs supplied cDNA or gDNA.

Sequenced by immunoSEQ multiplex PCR; TCRdb stores in-frame clones only, minus some. This table has hundreds of thousands of clones, 65% to 90% appearing once. V was clipped by 6 bases and J by 9 bases, with 14 bases between them. The CDR3 runs 12 residues. The chain uses TRBV12-3 or TRBV12-4 and TRBJ2-5; D is possibly TRBD2 (6 bases). The receptor was isolated from a man aged 45-65 years with COVID-19, enrolled during active disease. Sequencing was performed on peripheral blood. CDR3 amino acids: CASSRDFAAQYF. CDR3 bases: TGTGCCAGCAGCCGGGACTTCGCGGCCCAGTACTTC.